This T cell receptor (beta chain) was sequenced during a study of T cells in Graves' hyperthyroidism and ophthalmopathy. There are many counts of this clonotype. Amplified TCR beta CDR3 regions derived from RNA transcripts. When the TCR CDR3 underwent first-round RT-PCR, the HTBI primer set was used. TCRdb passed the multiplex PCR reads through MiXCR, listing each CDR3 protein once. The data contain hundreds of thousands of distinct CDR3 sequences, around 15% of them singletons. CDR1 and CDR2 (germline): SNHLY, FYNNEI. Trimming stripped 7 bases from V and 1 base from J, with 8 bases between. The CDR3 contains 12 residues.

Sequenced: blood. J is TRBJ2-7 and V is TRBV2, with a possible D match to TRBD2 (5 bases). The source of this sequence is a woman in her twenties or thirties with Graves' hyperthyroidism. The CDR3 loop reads CASTGTSYEQYF. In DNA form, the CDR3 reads TGTGCCAGCACGGGAACTTCCTACGAGCAGTACTTC.